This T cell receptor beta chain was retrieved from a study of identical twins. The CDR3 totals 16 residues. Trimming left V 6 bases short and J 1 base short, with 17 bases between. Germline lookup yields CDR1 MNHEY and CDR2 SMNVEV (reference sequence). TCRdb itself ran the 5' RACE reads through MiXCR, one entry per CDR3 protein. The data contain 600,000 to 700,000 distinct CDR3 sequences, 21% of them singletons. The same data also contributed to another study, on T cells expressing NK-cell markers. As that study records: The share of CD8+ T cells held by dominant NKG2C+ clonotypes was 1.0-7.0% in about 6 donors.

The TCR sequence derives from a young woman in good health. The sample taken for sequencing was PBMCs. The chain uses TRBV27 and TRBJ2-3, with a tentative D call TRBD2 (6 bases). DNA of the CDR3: TGTGCCAGCAGCCCCTGGGGGGTCGACCGCACAGATACGCAGTATTTT. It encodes CASSPWGVDRTDTQYF.